This entry features one T cell receptor (beta chain) sequence. This sample stems from a study of T cells in Graves' hyperthyroidism and ophthalmopathy. Over 18 months, lack of ophthalmopathy progression marked Graves' hyperthyroidism as stable. Lactation, pregnancy, other autoimmune disease or uncontrolled infection excluded patients. Amplification of TCR beta CDR3 regions used RNA as the template. TCR CDR3 regions were first amplified by RT-PCR with HTBI primers. From the multiplex PCR reads, TCRdb called clonotypes with MiXCR, one entry per CDR3 protein. The table records roughly 750,000 distinct CDR3 sequences, roughly 17% of them present only once. The CDR3 runs to 13 residues. V trimming: 7 bases; J trimming: 9 bases; junction bases outside the gene matches: 6. CDR1 ENHRY and CDR2 SYGVKD come from the germline V gene.

The source is a young man with Graves' hyperthyroidism. The specimen was blood. The V and J genes are TRBV10-3 and TRBJ2-1; 10 bases are shared with TRBD2. As DNA, the CDR3 is TGTGCCATCAAACCTAGCGGGAGAGGTGAGCAGTTCTTC. Residues: CAIKPSGRGEQFF.